This passage covers 22 T cell receptor beta chains from one sample sequenced in a study of T cell responses to AZD1222 COVID-19 vaccine. Some clones are missing from TCRdb's copy, which holds only in-frame ones; the method was immunoSEQ multiplex PCR. The sample shows 130,000 to 150,000 clones, 88% of them seen only once. Here the sequenced sample was peripheral blood, taken on day 0 of AZD1222 vaccination. These receptors were taken from an adult in good health.

This rearrangement joins TRBV7-2 to TRBJ2-6; 16 nucleotides align to TRBD2. Germline CDR1 reads SGHTA; CDR2 reads FQGNSA. The CDR3 has 19 amino acids. V shed 2 bases, J shed 9 bases, and the junction held 10 bases outside the gene matches. The DNA of the CDR3 is TGTGCCAGCAGCTTATTCCCGGGACTAGCGGGAGGGCAGGGCAACGTCCTGACTTTC. Translation: CASSLFPGLAGGQGNVLTF.

The rearrangement joins TRBV13 to TRBJ1-2, with a possible D match to TRBD1 (5 bases). Germline V gives CDR1 PRHDT, CDR2 FYEKMQ (reference sequence). Trimming pared 5 bases from V and 2 bases from J, leaving 12 bases between. The CDR3 is 14 amino acids. CDR3 DNA: TGTGCCAGCAGCCCCGGGACGGCCAACTATGGCTACACCTTC. This encodes CASSPGTANYGYTF.

The chain combines TRBV7-8 with TRBJ1-6, with D possibly matching TRBD1 (5 bases). The CDR3 totals 13 residues. CDR1 and CDR2 (germline): SGHVS, FQNEAQ. V lost 2 bases and J lost 10, with 9 bases in between. The CDR3: CASSLQGPSPLHF. In nucleotides, the CDR3 is TGTGCCAGCAGCTTACAGGGTCCATCACCCCTCCACTTT.

This sequence joins TRBV21-1 and TRBJ2-2. TRBV21-1 is assigned pseudogene status. The CDR3 consists of 15 residues. This chain's CDR3 is CASVDGRPNTGELFF. The CDR3 DNA follows: TGTGCCAGCGTCGACGGACGGCCGAACACCGGGGAGCTGTTTTTT.

As regards this clone: The same CDR3 is also encoded by other DNA sequences in this sample. This chain joins TRBV9 and TRBJ2-2; D is unresolved. Trimming left V 0 bases short and J 8 bases short, with 2 bases between. The CDR3 runs to 11 residues. Germline assignment: CDR1 SGDLS and CDR2 YYNGEE. The CDR3 DNA reads TGTGCCAGCAGCGTAGGTGGGGAGCTGTTTTTT. Translated: CASSVGGELFF. The full variable domain, its missing parts supplied by reference TRBV9 and TRBJ2-2, is DSGVTQTPKHLITATGQRVTLRCSPRSGDLSVYWYQQSLDQGLQFLIQYYNGEERAKGNILERFSAQQFPDLHSELNLSSLELGDSALYFCASSVGGELFFGEGSRLTVL.

J is TRBJ2-1 and V is TRBV4-2, with TRBD1 matching 12 bases. The CDR3 covers 16 residues. Germline V CDR1 and CDR2: LGHNA, YNFKEQ. V was clipped by 3 bases and J by 7 bases; unmatched bases: 7. The DNA of the CDR3 is TGTGCCAGCAGCCACACCGGGACAGGGGGCGGAAATGAGCAGTTCTTC. Protein sequence: CASSHTGTGGGNEQFF.

The rearrangement uses TRBV18 and TRBJ1-1, with no clear D. CDR3 size: 12 residues. Germline-derived CDR1 and CDR2 are KGHSH and LQKENI. Trimming shortened V by 6 bases and J by 0 bases, and 5 bases separated the two germline ends. As DNA, the CDR3 is TGTGCCAGCTCGGAAGTGAACACTGAAGCTTTCTTT. Protein product: CASSEVNTEAFF.

This chain connects TRBV6-5 to TRBJ1-2, with D perhaps TRBD1 (6 bases). V was shortened by 0 bases and J by 8 bases, with 19 bases between the two germline ends. Germline values: CDR1 MNHEY, CDR2 SVGAGI. The CDR3 length is 16 residues. Here the CDR3 DNA reads TGTGCCAGCAGTTACTCGCAGGGGCTCTCCCAGCGGGGCTACACCTTC. Protein sequence: CASSYSQGLSQRGYTF.

The chain recombines TRBV28 with TRBJ2-7; D may be TRBD2 (6 bases). The CDR3 sequence is 17 residues long. The V gene's germline CDR1 is MDHEN and CDR2 SYDVKM. V was pared by 4 bases and J by 3 bases, with 22 bases between. The CDR3 here is CASSSRAAGSRVYEQYF. The CDR3, as DNA: TGTGCCAGCAGTTCCCGGGCTGCGGGGTCTAGGGTCTACGAGCAGTACTTC.

As DNA, the CDR3 is TGTGCCAGCAGGAAGGGAGGGGGCACAGATACGCAGTATTTT. It codes for CASRKGGGTDTQYF. The chain uses TRBV7-3 and TRBJ2-3; 7 bases match TRBD2. V shed 6 bases and J 1 base; nucleotides not matched to a gene: 4. Germline V gene lookup returns CDR1 SGHTA and CDR2 FQGTGA. This CDR3 contains 14 residues.

The chain employs TRBV7-2 and TRBJ1-2; D unresolved. The CDR3 loop spans 14 amino acids. The germline V gene encodes CDR1 SGHTA and CDR2 FQGNSA. V was pared by 0 bases and J by 8 bases, with 13 bases between. The CDR3 DNA follows: TGTGCCAGCAGCTTAGCGGGCAGTTCCGGGGGCTACACCTTC. As protein: CASSLAGSSGGYTF.

V and J are TRBV19 and TRBJ2-7; 7 bases map to TRBD1. After removal of 3 bases from V and 2 bases from J, the junction contained 7 bases not matched to a gene. The CDR3 spans 15 residues. The germline gives CDR1 LNHDA, CDR2 SQIVND (reference sequence). CDR3 DNA: TGTGCCAGTAGTATTAGGGGACAGACCACCTACGAGCAGTACTTC. Amino acids: CASSIRGQTTYEQYF.

V and J are TRBV2 and TRBJ1-2, with a tentative D call TRBD1 (5 bases). The ends were cut back, 6 bases at V and 0 bases at J, with 8 bases in the middle. Germline V gene data show CDR1 as SNHLY and CDR2 as FYNNEI. The length of the CDR3 is 13 residues. CDR3 in amino acids: CASRVTANYGYTF. CDR3 sequence (DNA): TGTGCCAGCAGGGTGACAGCTAACTATGGCTACACCTTC.

The chain carries TRBV5-4 and TRBJ1-2; 9 nucleotides align to TRBD1. Germline CDR1 SGHNT, CDR2 YYREEE (reference sequence). The CDR3 extends over 15 amino acids. The junction had 8 bases not matched to a gene; V was cut back by 4 bases and J by 4 bases. The CDR3 spells CASSPPTGGSYGYTF. The CDR3 DNA follows: TGTGCCAGCAGCCCCCCGACAGGGGGAAGCTATGGCTACACCTTC.

The V call is TRBV28, the J call TRBJ2-7; TRBD1 aligns across 7 bases. There are 15 residues in the CDR3. V lost 0 bases, J lost 7 bases, and 9 bases stayed unmatched. Per germline, CDR1 MDHEN and CDR2 SYDVKM. CDR3 amino acids: CASSLWAGTDREQYF. In DNA form, the CDR3 reads TGTGCCAGCAGTTTATGGGCCGGGACAGACAGGGAGCAGTACTTC.

J is TRBJ1-2 and V is TRBV19, with D possibly being TRBD1 (5 bases). Germline CDR1 reads LNHDA; CDR2 reads SQIVND (reference sequence). The CDR3 extends over 14 amino acids. V lost 7 bases, J lost 3 bases, and 15 bases lay in between. In DNA form, the CDR3 reads TGTGCCAGTACCGCGGAAGACAGCGACTATGGCTACACCTTC. It is translated as CASTAEDSDYGYTF.

This clone was detected only a few times. V usage is TRBV4-3 and J usage is TRBJ2-1, with D uncertain. In germline, CDR1 is LGHNA, CDR2 YSLEER. The CDR3 is 15 amino acids. Trimming took 1 base from V and 5 from J, leaving 12 bases between them. CDR3 in DNA: TGCGCCAGCAGCCAAGGACCTGGAAGTCACAATGAGCAGTTCTTC. This codes for CASSQGPGSHNEQFF.

V usage is TRBV27 and J usage is TRBJ2-6, with a possible D match to TRBD1 (5 bases). The CDR3 sequence is 14 residues long. Trimming cost V 2 bases and J 6 bases, with 8 bases left between them. Germline values: CDR1 MNHEY, CDR2 SMNVEV (reference sequence). CDR3 sequence reads: CASSLQGQANVLTF. In DNA form, the CDR3 reads TGTGCCAGCAGTTTACAGGGTCAGGCCAACGTCCTGACTTTC.

About this clone: The germline gene is not matched at one end of the junction; a read error may be the cause. The chain recombines TRBV3-1 (or the pseudogene TRBV3-2) with TRBJ1-1; 7 positions agree with TRBD1. This CDR3 contains 14 residues. Germline V CDR1 and CDR2: LGHDT, YNNKEL (reference sequence). The CDR3 is CASNQQGRNTEAFF. In nucleotides, the CDR3 is TGTGCCAGCAACCAACAGGGGAGGAACACTGAAGCTTTCTTT.

With regard to this clone: One base away lies a much larger clone, so this may be a sequencing read error. The chain employs TRBV28 and TRBJ2-3, with 10 bases matching TRBD2. The CDR3 is 15 residues long. Germline-derived CDR1 and CDR2 are MDHEN and SYDVKM. J gave up 0 bases and V 3 bases, and 0 bases lay outside the gene matches. The CDR3 DNA sequence: TGTGCCAGCAGTTTGACTAGCGGGAGCACAGATACGCAGTATTTT. Protein: CASSLTSGSTDTQYF.

The V call is TRBV18, the J call TRBJ2-5; TRBD2 matches at 9 bases. With V trimmed by 6 bases and J by 5 bases, 7 bases remained unmatched. Germline CDR1 KGHSH, CDR2 LQKENI. This CDR3 comprises 14 residues. CDR3 DNA sequence: TGTGCCAGCTCCAAGCGGGAGGCGGGGGAGACCCAGTACTTC. Protein: CASSKREAGETQYF.

V usage is TRBV28 and J usage is TRBJ2-5, with TRBD2 matching over 14 bases. V dropped 4 bases and J dropped 5; count of bases not matched to a gene: 6. The CDR3 covers 16 residues. Germline values: CDR1 MDHEN, CDR2 SYDVKM. In nucleotides, the CDR3 is TGTGCCAGCAGTTCTCGACTAGCGGGAGGGCTGGAGACCCAGTACTTC. Amino acids: CASSSRLAGGLETQYF.